The clone carrying this TCR beta chain was recorded many times. Its antigen is unknown. The entry originates in a study of response to subunit inactivated influenza vaccine. Findings and caveats of the study: It was suggested by the authors that few new T cells are recruited by each seasonal influenza vaccination.

TCRdb re-analysed the RT-PCR reads in MiXCR, keeping a single row per CDR3 protein. The table records roughly 780,000 distinct CDR3 sequences, 15% to 20% of them present only once. CDR3 size: 14 residues. Trimming removed 3 bases at V and 3 bases at J, with 9 bases between. Source: PBMCs from blood, taken more than 4 days after vaccination. The rearrangement joins TRBV12-3 or TRBV12-4 to TRBJ1-5; D perhaps matches TRBD1 (6 bases). The TCR originated in a man in his fifties or sixties who received an inactivated influenza vaccine. The CDR3 region is CASSFGGSNQPQHF. CDR3 in DNA: TGTGCCAGCAGTTTTGGGGGCTCCAATCAGCCCCAGCATTTT.